What follows are 7 T cell receptor beta chains derived from one specimen sequenced in a study of cytomegalovirus exposure and HLA in healthy donors. PCR was performed using 60 Vbeta and 13 Jbeta primers. Libraries were prepared by immunoSEQ multiplex PCR; TCRdb keeps only in-frame clonotypes and omits some of them. This listing includes 130,000 or so clones. Sequenced sample: PBMCs. The receptors were sampled from a young woman in good health and CMV-seronegative.

The V and J genes are TRBV10-3 and TRBJ2-3; TRBD2 matches 14 bases. J was trimmed by 2 bases and V by 0 bases; bases with no gene match: 4. This CDR3 contains 18 residues. From germline, CDR1 is ENHRY and CDR2 SYGVKD. The CDR3 reads CAISESLTSGRVTDTQYF. The CDR3 DNA reads TGTGCCATCAGTGAGTCGTTGACTAGCGGGAGGGTCACAGATACGCAGTATTTT.

As DNA, the CDR3 is TGTGCCAGCAGCTCCCGCCCTTTAGTTCCGCTGCTGGATACGCAGTATTTT. This gives the protein CASSSRPLVPLLDTQYF. The gene calls are TRBV11-2 and TRBJ2-3, with D unresolved. CDR1 is SGHAT, CDR2 FQNNGV, per germline. The CDR3 is 17 residues long. Deletions cut 4 bases from V and 6 bases from J, with 23 bases between.

The chain combines TRBV12-5 with TRBJ2-7; D is perhaps TRBD2 (5 bases). Germline V gene sequence: CDR1 LGHNT, CDR2 FRNRAP. This CDR3 contains 14 residues. Trimming pared 7 bases from V and 7 bases from J, leaving 20 bases between. The CDR3: CASDMYGMMGEQYF. CDR3 bases: TGTGCTAGTGACATGTACGGGATGATGGGGGAGCAGTACTTC.

V gene TRBV29-1 combines with J gene TRBJ1-1; 9 bases align to TRBD1. The CDR3 runs to 14 residues. V dropped 6 bases and J dropped 4; count of bases not matched to a gene: 9. Germline-derived CDR1 and CDR2 are SQVTM and ANQGSEA. The CDR3 spells CSVRTGAGVTEAFF. Written as DNA, the CDR3 is TGCAGCGTCAGGACAGGGGCGGGAGTCACTGAAGCTTTCTTT.

The chain recombines TRBV12-5 with TRBJ2-5; D unclear. Trimming cost V 1 base and J 4 bases, with 22 bases left between them. Germline-derived CDR1 and CDR2 are LGHNT and FRNRAP. This CDR3 is 18 amino acids long. The CDR3 sequence is CASGLAMTMRPGLETQYF. Written as DNA, the CDR3 is TGTGCTAGTGGTTTGGCGATGACGATGAGACCAGGTTTAGAGACCCAGTACTTC. The whole variable domain, filled in from reference TRBV12-5 and TRBJ2-5, reads DARVTQTPRHKVTEMGQEVTMRCQPILGHNTVFWYRQTMMQGLELLAYFRNRAPLDDSGMPKDRFSAEMPDATLATLKIQPSEPRDSAVYFCASGLAMTMRPGLETQYFGPGTRLLVL.

The chain has TRBV25-1 and TRBJ1-5; 9 bases agree with TRBD1. The CDR3 is 17 amino acids. With V trimmed by 5 bases and J by 4 bases, 12 bases remained unmatched. Germline lookup yields CDR1 MGHDK and CDR2 SYGVNS. The CDR3 loop is CASSSAQGAGWNQPQHF. Here the CDR3 DNA reads TGTGCCAGCAGTTCAGCACAGGGGGCTGGGTGGAATCAGCCCCAGCATTTT.

V and J are TRBV6-1 and TRBJ2-1; 8 nucleotides align to TRBD2. This CDR3 contains 16 residues. V trimming: 4 bases; J trimming: 3 bases; junction bases outside the gene matches: 8. Looked up from germline, CDR1 is MNHNS and CDR2 is SASEGT. The CDR3 DNA is TGTGCCAGCAGTGGAACTAGCGGTTTTTACTACAATGAGCAGTTCTTC. This gives the protein CASSGTSGFYYNEQFF.